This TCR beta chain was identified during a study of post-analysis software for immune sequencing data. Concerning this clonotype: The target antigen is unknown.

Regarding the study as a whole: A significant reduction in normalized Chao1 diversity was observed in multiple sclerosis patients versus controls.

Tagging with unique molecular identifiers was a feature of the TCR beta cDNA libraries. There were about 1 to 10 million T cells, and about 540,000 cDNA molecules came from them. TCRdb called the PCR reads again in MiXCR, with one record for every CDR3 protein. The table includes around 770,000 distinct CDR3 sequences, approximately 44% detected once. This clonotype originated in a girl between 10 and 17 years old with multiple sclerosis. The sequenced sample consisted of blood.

Written as DNA, the CDR3 is TGTGCCAGCTCACCACCACTAGCGGCAAACAATGAGCAGTTCTTC. Its protein is CASSPPLAANNEQFF. J is TRBJ2-1 and V is TRBV18; 8 bases line up with TRBD2. V lost 0 bases to trimming and J lost 5 bases; unmatched junction nucleotides: 3. CDR3 length: 15 amino acids. Germline V gene data show CDR1 as KGHSH and CDR2 as LQKENI. Full variable domain (rest looked up from reference TRBV18 and TRBJ2-1): NAGVMQNPRHLVRRRGQEARLRCSPMKGHSHVYWYRQLPEEGLKFMVYLQKENIIDESGMPKERFSAEFPKEGPSILRIQQVVRGDSAAYFCASSPPLAANNEQFFGPGTRLTVL.